A single sample is the source of the 25 T cell receptor beta chains below, sequenced in a study of Ad26.COV2.S vaccination and SARS-CoV-2 variants (dated by TCRdb to 2020 to 2023). This specimen's treatment or condition label, interpreted: roughly 18 received Ad26.COV2.S at low or high dose, single or two shots; 5 received placebo; per-sample allocation not given. For vaccine and placebo recipients, repertoires were sequenced using samples collected on day 63 after the first injection. Libraries were prepared through the immunoSEQ multiplex PCR assay. Not all clones reach the TCRdb copy of this immuneACCESS table, which keeps in-frame sequences only. Checked studies attribute under half of the gap to unresolved V genes and leave the rest unexplained. This sample comprises hundreds of thousands of clones, around 87% of them detected only once. The top ten clonotypes cover 3.4% of the sample. The specimen comprised peripheral blood, sampled in a trial of Ad26.COV2.S vaccine versus placebo. The receptors originated from a person aged 18-65 years who received the Ad26.COV2.S COVID-19 vaccine or a placebo.

The J gene is TRBJ1-5, the V gene TRBV4-1; D gene unclear. The CDR3 contains 12 residues. V gave up 4 bases and J gave up 7 bases, with 8 bases separating them. The germline CDR1 and CDR2 sequences are MGHRA and YSYEKL. CDR3 sequence (DNA): TGCGCCAGCAGCCCCATCGGACAGCCCCAGCATTTT. Its protein product is CASSPIGQPQHF.

The chain has TRBV6-4 and TRBJ2-3; D may be TRBD2 (6 bases). Trimming took off 5 bases at V and 1 base at J, with 13 bases between the two ends. CDR3 length: 15 amino acids. Germline CDR1 is MRHNA and CDR2 is SNTAGT. The CDR3, as DNA: TGTGCCAGCAGTCCCAAAGGGGAGGGCACAGATACGCAGTATTTT. Amino acids: CASSPKGEGTDTQYF.

V and J are TRBV6-2 or TRBV6-3 and TRBJ1-6, with D possibly matching TRBD1 (6 bases). Trimming removed 0 bases from V and 7 bases from J, with 16 bases in between. Germline V gene data show CDR1 as MNHEY and CDR2 as SVGEGT. The CDR3 length is 17 residues. CDR3 amino acids: CASSYSRGGAENSPLHF. The CDR3, as DNA: TGTGCCAGCAGTTACTCGAGGGGGGGCGCGGAGAATTCACCCCTCCACTTT.

The rearrangement uses TRBV13 and TRBJ2-1, with TRBD2 matching 7 bases. J was trimmed by 8 bases and V by 5 bases; bases with no gene match: 12. The CDR3 is 15 amino acids. The V gene's germline CDR1 is PRHDT and CDR2 FYEKMQ (reference sequence). The CDR3 DNA follows: TGTGCCAGCAGCCGCCTGGCGGGGGTTAAGGATGAGCAGTTCTTC. Translation gives CASSRLAGVKDEQFF.

This clone appeared a few times. The V gene is TRBV29-1, the J gene TRBJ2-7; D gene uncertain. Germline CDR1 is SQVTM and CDR2 is ANQGSEA. Trimming shortened V by 0 bases and J by 2 bases, and 11 bases separated the two germline ends. CDR3 length: 14 amino acids. The CDR3 DNA reads as TGCAGCGTTGAAGAAGACATTCCTCCCTACGAGCAGTACTTC. This sequence encodes CSVEEDIPPYEQYF.

This clone appeared once. The chain carries TRBV14 and TRBJ2-3; D gene uncertain. V was pared by 4 bases and J by 12 bases, with 5 bases between. The CDR3 covers 9 residues. Germline lookup yields CDR1 SGHDN and CDR2 FVKESK. The CDR3 is CASSPPQYF. For the CDR3, the DNA is TGTGCCAGCAGCCCTCCCCAGTATTTT.

The chain links TRBV6-5 to TRBJ2-7; 8 nucleotides match TRBD1. The CDR3 covers 15 residues. Trimming cost V 1 base and J 3 bases; bases outside gene matches: 5. CDR1 is MNHEY, CDR2 SVGAGI, per germline. In DNA, the CDR3 is TGTGCCAGCAGTTACTGGGACAGGTCGAGCTACGAGCAGTACTTC. Protein: CASSYWDRSSYEQYF.

V usage is TRBV7-8 and J usage is TRBJ2-1; the D gene is possibly TRBD2 (7 bases). V was pared by 6 bases and J by 5 bases, with 14 bases between. The CDR3 length is 14 residues. The germline CDR1 and CDR2 sequences are SGHVS and FQNEAQ. CDR3 sequence: CASRRGGADNEQFF. The CDR3 nucleotides are TGTGCCAGCAGACGTGGGGGGGCGGACAATGAGCAGTTCTTC.

The rearrangement uses TRBV5-6 and TRBJ2-7; D uncertain. V was pared by 2 bases and J by 4 bases, with 10 bases between. The germline CDR1 and CDR2 sequences are SGHDT and YYEEEE. This CDR3 region has 13 residues. DNA for the CDR3: TGTGCCAGCAGCTTAAGCCGGGTGTACGAGCAGTACTTC. Translated, it gives CASSLSRVYEQYF.

This chain joins TRBV27 and TRBJ1-1, with D possibly being TRBD1 (6 bases). The germline V gene has CDR1 MNHEY and CDR2 SMNVEV (reference sequence). Trimming took 8 bases from V and 7 from J, leaving 26 bases between them. The CDR3 sequence is 16 residues long. CDR3 in amino acids: CASYASPGHIPFEAFF. In DNA, the CDR3 is TGTGCCAGCTACGCCTCCCCGGGACACATACCTTTTGAAGCTTTCTTT.

This chain joins TRBV11-2 and TRBJ1-3; no clear D. CDR3 size: 15 residues. Germline values: CDR1 SGHAT, CDR2 FQNNGV. V was shortened by 0 bases and J by 0 bases, with 6 bases between the two germline ends. CDR3 amino acids: CASSLELGSGNTIYF. CDR3 DNA sequence: TGTGCCAGCAGCTTAGAATTGGGCTCTGGAAACACCATATATTTT. Together with reference TRBV11-2 and TRBJ1-3, the CDR3 gives the full variable domain: EAGVAQSPRYKIIEKRQSVAFWCNPISGHATLYWYQQILGQGPKLLIQFQNNGVVDDSQLPKDRFSAERLKGVDSTLKIQPAKLEDSAVYLCASSLELGSGNTIYFGEGSWLTVV.

The chain links TRBV29-1 to TRBJ1-5, with 8 positions matching TRBD1. Germline-derived CDR1 and CDR2 are SQVTM and ANQGSEA. The CDR3 consists of 13 residues. The trim removed 6 bases at V and 6 bases at J, leaving 7 bases unmatched. The CDR3 region is CSVATGVGQPQHF. The CDR3 DNA follows: TGCAGCGTCGCGACAGGGGTCGGTCAGCCCCAGCATTTT. Supplemented by reference TRBV29-1 and TRBJ1-5, the full variable domain reads SAVISQKPSRDICQRGTSLTIQCQVDSQVTMMFWYRQQPGQSLTLIATANQGSEATYESGFVIDKFPISRPNLTFSTLTVSNMSPEDSSIYLCSVATGVGQPQHFGDGTRLSIL.

J is TRBJ1-1 and V is TRBV30; D is uncertain. CDR3 length: 12 amino acids. Germline lookup yields CDR1 GTSNPN and CDR2 SVGIG (reference sequence). The V gene lost 7 bases and the J gene lost 4 bases, with 13 bases spanning the gap. The CDR3 nucleotides are TGTGCCTCACGACGGACGCGCACTGAAGCTTTCTTT. Translating it yields CASRRTRTEAFF.

A note on this clone: Other DNA sequences in the sample encode the same CDR3. This chain links TRBV6-6 with TRBJ2-7, with 10 bases lining up with TRBD1. This CDR3 spans 15 amino acids. V dropped 6 bases and J dropped 2; count of bases not matched to a gene: 7. Germline assignment: CDR1 MNHNY and CDR2 SVGAGI (reference sequence). The CDR3 nucleotides are TGTGCCAGCAGCCCCCGACAGGGGGCCGCCTACGAGCAGTACTTC. This gives the protein CASSPRQGAAYEQYF.

The V call is TRBV19, the J call TRBJ1-1, with TRBD1 matching over 7 bases. Germline V gene sequence: CDR1 LNHDA, CDR2 SQIVND (reference sequence). The CDR3 covers 14 residues. The J segment lost 5 bases and the V segment lost 5 bases, leaving 8 bases of the junction unmatched. In DNA, the CDR3 is TGTGCCAGTAGTCTGACAGGGTTATGGACTGAAGCTTTCTTT. Its translation is CASSLTGLWTEAFF.

This clone was counted a single time. The chain links TRBV7-8 to TRBJ2-3; no definite D call. V was shortened by 1 base and J by 0 bases, with 8 bases between the two germline ends. The CDR3 is 15 residues long. Germline-derived CDR1 and CDR2 are SGHVS and FQNEAQ. CDR3 in amino acids: CASSLDGKSTDTQYF. CDR3 coding DNA: TGTGCCAGCAGCTTAGACGGAAAAAGCACAGATACGCAGTATTTT.

The chain employs TRBV5-4 and TRBJ2-4, with 8 positions matching TRBD1. The CDR3 covers 16 residues. Germline lookup yields CDR1 SGHNT and CDR2 YYREEE (reference sequence). After removal of 4 bases from V and 0 bases from J, the junction contained 6 bases not matched to a gene. The CDR3 reads CASSPGQGKAKNIQYF. The CDR3 DNA follows: TGTGCCAGCAGCCCAGGACAGGGAAAAGCCAAAAACATTCAGTACTTC.

This chain links TRBV4-2 with TRBJ2-1, with D perhaps assigned TRBD1 or TRBD2 (5 bases each). The CDR3 is 12 amino acids. V was clipped by 5 bases and J by 11 bases, with 13 bases between them. Germline-derived CDR1 and CDR2 are LGHNA and YNFKEQ. CDR3 in DNA: TGTGCCAGCAGCAGGGACCCCGGTAAGCAGTTCTTC. As protein: CASSRDPGKQFF.

The J gene is TRBJ2-7, the V gene TRBV14; TRBD1 matches at 7 bases. In germline, CDR1 is SGHDN, CDR2 FVKESK. The CDR3 loop spans 13 amino acids. The junction had 7 bases not matched to a gene; V was cut back by 7 bases and J by 4 bases. The CDR3 nucleotides are TGTGCCAGCAATACTAAGACAGGGTACGAGCAGTACTTC. Amino acids: CASNTKTGYEQYF. Drawing the rest from reference TRBV14 and TRBJ2-7, the complete variable domain is EAGVTQFPSHSVIEKGQTVTLRCDPISGHDNLYWYRRVMGKEIKFLLHFVKESKQDESGMPNNRFLAERTGGTYSTLKVQPAELEDSGVYFCASNTKTGYEQYFGPGTRLTVT.

The gene calls are TRBV30 and TRBJ1-6; possibly TRBD1 for D (6 bases). V lost 3 bases, J lost 5 bases, and 11 bases lay in between. The CDR3 loop spans 14 amino acids. Per germline, CDR1 GTSNPN and CDR2 SVGIG (reference sequence). CDR3 DNA sequence: TGTGCCTGGAGGAGGGGGGCGAATAATTCACCCCTCCACTTT. Encoded protein: CAWRRGANNSPLHF.

The J gene is TRBJ1-1, the V gene TRBV11-2; no clear D. Germline CDR1 SGHAT, CDR2 FQNNGV. This CDR3 has 14 amino acids. V shed 0 bases and J shed 7 bases, with 12 bases lying between them. CDR3 DNA: TGTGCCAGCAGCTTAGATCCAGGAAACCATGAAGCTTTCTTT. Protein product: CASSLDPGNHEAFF.

This chain joins TRBV4-1 and TRBJ2-1, with D possibly matching TRBD2 (6 bases). Trimming cost V 1 base and J 3 bases, with 10 bases left between them. The germline V gene has CDR1 MGHRA and CDR2 YSYEKL. There are 15 residues in the CDR3. CDR3 coding DNA: TGCGCCAGCAGCCAAGCTCTAGCGCTCTACAATGAGCAGTTCTTC. Translating gives CASSQALALYNEQFF.

This sequence joins TRBV3-1 (or the pseudogene TRBV3-2) and TRBJ2-5; tentative D call: TRBD2 (6 bases). The CDR3 runs to 14 residues. Germline V gene data show CDR1 as LGHDT and CDR2 as YNNKEL (reference sequence). V was cut by 1 base and J by 7 bases, with 13 bases left in between. The CDR3 protein is CASSQAGEPGTQYF. The CDR3 DNA is TGTGCCAGCAGCCAAGCGGGGGAGCCCGGGACCCAGTACTTC.

The chain links TRBV29-1 to TRBJ2-7, with a weak D call TRBD2 (7 bases). Germline CDR1 reads SQVTM; CDR2 reads ANQGSEA. The CDR3 is 14 amino acids. Trimming pared 2 bases from V and 5 bases from J, leaving 16 bases between. CDR3 DNA sequence: TGCAGCGTTGAACCCCAGGGAGGGGGGAACGAGCAGTACTTC. Protein product: CSVEPQGGGNEQYF.

This chain links TRBV19 with TRBJ1-2; 10 positions match TRBD1. CDR1 LNHDA and CDR2 SQIVND come from the germline V gene (reference sequence). The J segment lost 8 bases and the V segment lost 8 bases, leaving 8 bases of the junction unmatched. The length of the CDR3 is 13 residues. CDR3 sequence (DNA): TGTGCCAGTCGGACAGGGGGAGGCAACGGCTACACCTTC. Translation gives CASRTGGGNGYTF.